The text below deals with one T cell receptor beta chain. What it recognizes is unknown. This CDR3 spans 11 amino acids. Trimming removed 1 base from V and 13 bases from J, with 9 bases in between. The germline V gene has CDR1 SGHAT and CDR2 FQNNGV. Drawing of blood for sampling happened at baseline, at cycle 4 day 1, and at cycle 7 day 1. Libraries were prepared by immunoSEQ multiplex PCR; TCRdb keeps only in-frame clonotypes and omits some of them. The table lists tens of thousands of clones, approximately 92% of them singletons, with approximately 14% in the top ten. The sample originates from a study of OX40 agonist ivuxolimab in advanced cancers. Points from the study as a whole: At doses 0.1 to 3.0 mg/kg, CD4+ and CD8+ clones expanded.

The chain uses TRBV11-2 and TRBJ2-3; D is undetermined. This clonotype was sampled from an adult with an advanced solid tumor such as melanoma, head and neck, liver or kidney cancer. Sequencing used CD4+ or CD8+ T cells sorted from blood, obtained in a trial of the OX40 agonist ivuxolimab. The DNA of the CDR3 is TGTGCCAGCAGCTTAGGCTACGAGGAGTATTTT. This sequence encodes CASSLGYEEYF.